The present T cell receptor beta chain was sequenced within a study of identical twins. Regarding the study as a whole: Abundant beta clonotypes from cord blood had fewer insertions, unlike memory repertoires, which showed none.

Regarding this clonotype: The antigen is unknown.

The germline gives CDR1 SGHRS, CDR2 YFSETQ. V was pared by 4 bases and J by 3 bases, with 10 bases of the junction left unmatched. The CDR3 is 16 residues long. TCRdb reprocessed the 5' RACE reads via MiXCR and lists one record per CDR3 protein. The sample lists approximately 670,000 distinct CDR3 sequences, around 5.7% occurring once. This TCR came from a young man in good health. The sample was naive T cells sorted from blood. The chain recombines TRBV5-1 with TRBJ2-1, with TRBD1 identical over 7 bases. CDR3 residues: CASSPGTGVVYNEQFF. DNA of the CDR3: TGCGCCAGCAGCCCTGGTACAGGGGTTGTCTACAATGAGCAGTTCTTC.